The T cell receptor (beta chain) described here comes from a study of PD-1 blockade in classical Hodgkin lymphoma. There are a few counts of this clone. Its antigen is still unknown. Each patient's relapse followed autologous stem cell transplantation, and brentuximab vedotin exposure varied. Progressive disease, partial response or complete response was each patient's best response. Generated by immunoSEQ multiplex PCR, the TCRdb table keeps only in-frame clones and is missing some. The profile shows about 100,000 clones, around 89% of them singletons. Findings and caveats of the study: Lower baseline TCR diversity marked trial partial responders and progressors.

The length of the CDR3 is 13 residues. Trimming shortened V by 2 bases and J by 3 bases, and 5 bases separated the two germline ends. Germline values: CDR1 KGHSH, CDR2 LQKENI. This clonotype was sampled from a human donor with classical Hodgkin lymphoma. Source: peripheral blood mononuclear cells (PBMCs), taken before the second cycle of nivolumab. This chain connects TRBV18 to TRBJ1-5; D is unclear. CDR3 residues: CASSPENNQPQHF. CDR3 coding DNA: TGTGCCAGCTCACCAGAGAACAATCAGCCCCAGCATTTT.